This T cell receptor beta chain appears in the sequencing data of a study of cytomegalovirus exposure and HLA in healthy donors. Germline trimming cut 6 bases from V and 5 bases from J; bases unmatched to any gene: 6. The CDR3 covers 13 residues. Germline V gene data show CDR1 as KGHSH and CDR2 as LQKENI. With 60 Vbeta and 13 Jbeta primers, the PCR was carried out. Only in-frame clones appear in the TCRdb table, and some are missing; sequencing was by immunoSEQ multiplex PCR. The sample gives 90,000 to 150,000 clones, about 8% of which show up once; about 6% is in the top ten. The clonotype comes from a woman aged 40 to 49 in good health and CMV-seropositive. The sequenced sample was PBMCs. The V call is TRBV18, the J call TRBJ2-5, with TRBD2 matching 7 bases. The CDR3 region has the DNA TGTGCCAGCTCCCCGGGAGGCTGGGAGACCCAGTACTTC. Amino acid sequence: CASSPGGWETQYF.